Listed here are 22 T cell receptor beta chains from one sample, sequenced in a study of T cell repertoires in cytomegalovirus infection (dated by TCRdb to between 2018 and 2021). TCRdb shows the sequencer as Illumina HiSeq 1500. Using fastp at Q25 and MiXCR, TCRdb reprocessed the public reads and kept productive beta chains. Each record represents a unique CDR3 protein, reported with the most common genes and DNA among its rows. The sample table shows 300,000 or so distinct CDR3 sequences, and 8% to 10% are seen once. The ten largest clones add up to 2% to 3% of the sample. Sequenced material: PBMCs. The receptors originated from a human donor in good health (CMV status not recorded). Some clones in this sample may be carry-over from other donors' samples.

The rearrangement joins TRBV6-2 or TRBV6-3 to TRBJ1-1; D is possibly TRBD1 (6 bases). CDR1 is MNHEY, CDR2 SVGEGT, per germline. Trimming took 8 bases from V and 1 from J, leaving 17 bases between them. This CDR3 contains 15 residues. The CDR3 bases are TGTGCCAGCTCAAAGGGGGGAATCCAGAACACTGAAGCTTTCTTT. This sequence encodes CASSKGGIQNTEAFF.

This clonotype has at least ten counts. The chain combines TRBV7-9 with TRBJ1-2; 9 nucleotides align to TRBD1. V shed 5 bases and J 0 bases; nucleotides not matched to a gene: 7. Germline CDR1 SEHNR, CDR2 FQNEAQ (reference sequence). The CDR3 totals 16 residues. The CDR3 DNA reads TGTGCCAGCAGCCCGACAGGGGGTTCGTCTAACTATGGCTACACCTTC. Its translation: CASSPTGGSSNYGYTF.

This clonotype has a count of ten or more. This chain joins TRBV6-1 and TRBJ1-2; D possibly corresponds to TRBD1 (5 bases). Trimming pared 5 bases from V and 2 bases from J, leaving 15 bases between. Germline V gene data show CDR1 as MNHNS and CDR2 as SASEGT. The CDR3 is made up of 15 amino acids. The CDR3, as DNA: TGTGCCAGCAGTCCAGGACAAGAATCAAACTATGGCTACACCTTC. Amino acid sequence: CASSPGQESNYGYTF.

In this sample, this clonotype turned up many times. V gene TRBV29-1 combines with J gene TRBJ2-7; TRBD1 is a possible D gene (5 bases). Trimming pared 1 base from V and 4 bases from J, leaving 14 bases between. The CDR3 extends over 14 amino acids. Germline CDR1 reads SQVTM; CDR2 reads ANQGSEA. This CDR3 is CSVEVRTGPYEQYF. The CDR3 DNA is TGCAGCGTTGAAGTGAGAACAGGTCCGTACGAGCAGTACTTC.

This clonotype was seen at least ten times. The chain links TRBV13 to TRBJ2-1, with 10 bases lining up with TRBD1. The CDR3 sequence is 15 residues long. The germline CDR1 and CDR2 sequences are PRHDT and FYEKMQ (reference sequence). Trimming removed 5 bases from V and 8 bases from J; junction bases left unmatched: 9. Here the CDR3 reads CASSRTGQGYDEQFF. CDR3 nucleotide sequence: TGTGCCAGCAGCCGGACGGGACAGGGGTACGATGAGCAGTTCTTC. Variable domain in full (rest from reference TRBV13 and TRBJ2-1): AAGVIQSPRHLIKEKRETATLKCYPIPRHDTVYWYQQGPGQDPQFLISFYEKMQSDKGSIPDRFSAQQFSDYHSELNMSSLELGDSALYFCASSRTGQGYDEQFFGPGTRLTVL.

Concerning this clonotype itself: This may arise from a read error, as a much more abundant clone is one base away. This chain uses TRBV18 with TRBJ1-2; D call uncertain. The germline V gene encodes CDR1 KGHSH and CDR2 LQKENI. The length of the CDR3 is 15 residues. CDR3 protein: CASSPPSSSNYGHTF. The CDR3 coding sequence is TGTGCCAGCTCACCACCCTCCAGTTCTAACTATGGCCACACCTTC.

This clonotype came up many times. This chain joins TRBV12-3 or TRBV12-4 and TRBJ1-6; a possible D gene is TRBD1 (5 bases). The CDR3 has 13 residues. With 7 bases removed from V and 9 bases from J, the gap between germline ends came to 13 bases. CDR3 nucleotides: TGTGCCAGCACCGCAGGGTTTTCTTCACCCCTCCACTTT. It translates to CASTAGFSSPLHF.

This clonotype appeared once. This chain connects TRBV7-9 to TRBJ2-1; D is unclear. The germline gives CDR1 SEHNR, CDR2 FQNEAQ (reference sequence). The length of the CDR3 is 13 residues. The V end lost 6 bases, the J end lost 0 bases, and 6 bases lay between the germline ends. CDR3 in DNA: TGTGCCAGCAGACAGAGCTCCTACAATGAGCAGTTCTTC. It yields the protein CASRQSSYNEQFF.

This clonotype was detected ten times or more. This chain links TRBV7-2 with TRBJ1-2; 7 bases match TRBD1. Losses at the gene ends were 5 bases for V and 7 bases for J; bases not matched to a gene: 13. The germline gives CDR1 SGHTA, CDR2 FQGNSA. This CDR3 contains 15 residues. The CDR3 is CASSLTGTAMTGYTF. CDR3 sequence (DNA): TGTGCCAGCAGCCTTACCGGGACAGCTATGACTGGCTACACCTTC.

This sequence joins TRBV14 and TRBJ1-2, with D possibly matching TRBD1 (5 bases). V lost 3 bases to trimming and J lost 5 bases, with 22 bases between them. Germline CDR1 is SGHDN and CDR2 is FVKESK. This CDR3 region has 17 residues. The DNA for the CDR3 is TGTGCCAGCAGCCATCCCTCATTCGTGTGGGACCCTTATGGCTACACCTTC. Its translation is CASSHPSFVWDPYGYTF.

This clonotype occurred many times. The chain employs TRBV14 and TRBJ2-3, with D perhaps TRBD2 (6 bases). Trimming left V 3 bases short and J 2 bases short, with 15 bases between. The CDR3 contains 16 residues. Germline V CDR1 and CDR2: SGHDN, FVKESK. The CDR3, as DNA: TGTGCCAGCAGCCAGGGGGACTTTTGGAACACAGATACGCAGTATTTT. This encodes CASSQGDFWNTDTQYF.

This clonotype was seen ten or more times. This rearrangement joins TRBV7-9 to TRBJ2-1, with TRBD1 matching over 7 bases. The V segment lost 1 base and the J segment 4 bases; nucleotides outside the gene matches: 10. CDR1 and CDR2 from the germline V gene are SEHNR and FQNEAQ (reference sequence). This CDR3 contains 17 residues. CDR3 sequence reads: CASSLVGTESLYNEQFF. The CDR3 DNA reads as TGTGCCAGCAGCTTAGTTGGGACAGAGAGCCTTTACAATGAGCAGTTCTTC.

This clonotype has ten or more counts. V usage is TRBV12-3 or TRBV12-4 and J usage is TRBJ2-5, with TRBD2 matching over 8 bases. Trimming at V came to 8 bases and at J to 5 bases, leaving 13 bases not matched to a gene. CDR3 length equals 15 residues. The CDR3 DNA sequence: TGTGCCAGCCGGGAGGGGGGGCGCCCCCGGGAGACCCAGTACTTC. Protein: CASREGGRPRETQYF.

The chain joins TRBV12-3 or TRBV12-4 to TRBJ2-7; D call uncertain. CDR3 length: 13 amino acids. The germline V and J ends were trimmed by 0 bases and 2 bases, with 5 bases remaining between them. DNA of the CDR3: TGTGCCAGCAGTTTAGCTTACACCTACGAGCAGTACGTC. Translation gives CASSLAYTYEQYV.

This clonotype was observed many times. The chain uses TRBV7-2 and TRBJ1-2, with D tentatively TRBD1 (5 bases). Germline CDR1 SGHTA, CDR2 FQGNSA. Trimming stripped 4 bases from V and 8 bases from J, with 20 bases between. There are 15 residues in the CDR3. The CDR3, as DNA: TGTGCCAGCAGCTCTCCGGGACTTTCAACTATCGGCTACACCTTC. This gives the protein CASSSPGLSTIGYTF.

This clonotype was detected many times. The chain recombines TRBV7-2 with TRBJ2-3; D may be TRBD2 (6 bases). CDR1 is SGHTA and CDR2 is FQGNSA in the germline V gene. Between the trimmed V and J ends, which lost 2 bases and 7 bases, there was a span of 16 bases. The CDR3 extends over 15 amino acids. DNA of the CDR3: TGTGCCAGCAGCTTATGGGGGGTCGGGGAGAATACGCAGTATTTT. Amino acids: CASSLWGVGENTQYF.

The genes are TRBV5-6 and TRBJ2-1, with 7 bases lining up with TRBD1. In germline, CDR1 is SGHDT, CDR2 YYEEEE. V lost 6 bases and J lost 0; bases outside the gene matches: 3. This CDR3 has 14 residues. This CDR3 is CASTKGASYNEQFF. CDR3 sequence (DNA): TGTGCCAGCACCAAGGGGGCCTCCTACAATGAGCAGTTCTTC.

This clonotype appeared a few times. The CDR3: CASSKAGEPYEQYV. The CDR3 DNA follows: TGTGCCAGCAGTAAAGCAGGTGAGCCCTACGAGCAGTACGTC. This chain links TRBV28 with TRBJ2-7, with D uncertain. V dropped 5 bases and J dropped 2 bases, with 13 bases sitting between them. This CDR3 contains 14 residues. Germline-derived CDR1 and CDR2 are MDHEN and SYDVKM.

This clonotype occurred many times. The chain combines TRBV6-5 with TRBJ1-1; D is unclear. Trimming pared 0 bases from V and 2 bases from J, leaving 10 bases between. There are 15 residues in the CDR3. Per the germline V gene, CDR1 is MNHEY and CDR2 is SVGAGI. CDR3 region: CASSYSIGVNTEAFF. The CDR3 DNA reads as TGTGCCAGCAGTTACTCCATCGGGGTAAACACTGAAGCTTTCTTT.

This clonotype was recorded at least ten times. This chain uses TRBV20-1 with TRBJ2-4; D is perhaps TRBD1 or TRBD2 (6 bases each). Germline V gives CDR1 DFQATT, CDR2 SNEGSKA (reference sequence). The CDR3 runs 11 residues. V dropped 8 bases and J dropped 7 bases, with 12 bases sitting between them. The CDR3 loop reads CSSWRGNIQYF. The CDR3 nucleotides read TGCAGTTCTTGGAGGGGGAACATTCAGTACTTC.

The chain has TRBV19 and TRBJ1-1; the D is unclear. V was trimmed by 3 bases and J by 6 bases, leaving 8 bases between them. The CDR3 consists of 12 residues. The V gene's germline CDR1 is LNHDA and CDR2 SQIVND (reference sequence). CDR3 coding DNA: TGTGCCAGTAGTATCGCGCGGGCTGAAGCTTTCTTT. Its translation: CASSIARAEAFF.

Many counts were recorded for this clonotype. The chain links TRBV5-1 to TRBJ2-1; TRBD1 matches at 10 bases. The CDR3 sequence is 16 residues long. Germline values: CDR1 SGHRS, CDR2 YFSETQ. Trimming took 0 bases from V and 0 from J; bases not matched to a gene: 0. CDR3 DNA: TGCGCCAGCAGCTTGGGGACAGGGGGCTCCTACAATGAGCAGTTCTTC. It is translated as CASSLGTGGSYNEQFF.